Presented here are 20 T cell receptor beta chains from one specimen sequenced in a study of blood T cell repertoires in COVID-19. Libraries were prepared by immunoSEQ multiplex PCR; TCRdb keeps only in-frame clonotypes and omits some of them. Of 430,000 or so clones listed, around nine tenths were seen once; the top ten hold roughly 1.9%. The sample was PBMCs or T cells enriched from blood (not recorded which). The receptors stem from a middle-aged woman who had recovered from COVID-19.

The gene calls are TRBV3-1 (or the pseudogene TRBV3-2) and TRBJ2-7; 8 nucleotides match TRBD1. Germline CDR1 LGHDT, CDR2 YNNKEL (reference sequence). CDR3 length: 16 amino acids. V shed 0 bases, J shed 4 bases, and the junction held 8 bases outside the gene matches. The CDR3 protein is CASSQDIRTGLYEQYF. CDR3 in DNA: TGTGCCAGCAGCCAAGATATACGGACAGGGTTATACGAGCAGTACTTC.

The chain employs TRBV3-1 (or the pseudogene TRBV3-2) and TRBJ2-5; D remains unclear. CDR1 and CDR2 (germline): LGHDT, YNNKEL (reference sequence). Between the trimmed V and J ends, which lost 3 bases and 7 bases, there was a span of 9 bases. This CDR3 region has 12 residues. The CDR3 reads CASSHAIGTQYF. In nucleotides, the CDR3 is TGTGCCAGCAGCCACGCCATCGGGACCCAGTACTTC.

This chain uses TRBV5-5 with TRBJ1-6, with D tentatively TRBD1 (5 bases). Trimming left V 1 base short and J 6 bases short, with 11 bases between. The germline gives CDR1 SGHKS, CDR2 YYEKEE (reference sequence). This CDR3 region has 15 residues. Written as DNA, the CDR3 is TGTGCCAGCAGCTTGTCCGGGACTGCTAATTCACCCCTCCACTTT. It encodes CASSLSGTANSPLHF.

There are a few counts of this clone. The J gene is TRBJ1-2, the V gene TRBV6-6, with TRBD1 matching over 9 bases. The CDR3 totals 14 residues. V lost 6 bases and J lost 2; bases outside the gene matches: 4. Germline V gene data show CDR1 as MNHNY and CDR2 as SVGAGI (reference sequence). CDR3 region: CASSPGQGNYGYTF. CDR3 sequence (DNA): TGTGCCAGCAGCCCGGGACAGGGAAACTATGGCTACACCTTC.

The sample holds one count of this clone. V and J are TRBV6-2 or TRBV6-3 and TRBJ1-2; D ambiguous. Germline values: CDR1 MNHEY, CDR2 SVGEGT. Deletions cut 0 bases from V and 4 bases from J, with 12 bases between. The CDR3 is made up of 15 amino acids. The chain's CDR3 is CASSYSAGAPYGYTF. In nucleotides, the CDR3 is TGTGCCAGCAGTTACTCGGCAGGCGCCCCCTATGGCTACACCTTC.

DNA of the CDR3: TGTGCCAGCAGTTTGCGCCATCTCCTAGGCCTCAATCAGCCCCAGCATTTT. Translating gives CASSLRHLLGLNQPQHF. This chain uses TRBV28 with TRBJ1-5, with D hard to call. The CDR3 consists of 17 residues. The V gene lost 3 bases and the J gene lost 3 bases, with 18 bases spanning the gap. The germline CDR1 and CDR2 sequences are MDHEN and SYDVKM.

The chain is built from TRBV3-1 (or the pseudogene TRBV3-2) and TRBJ2-7, with a tentative D call TRBD1 (6 bases). This CDR3 is 15 amino acids long. V was shortened by 0 bases and J by 7 bases, with 16 bases between the two germline ends. Germline loops: CDR1 LGHDT, CDR2 YNNKEL (reference sequence). This CDR3 reads CASSQELDRYNEQYF. The CDR3 coding sequence is TGTGCCAGCAGCCAAGAACTTGACAGGTACAATGAGCAGTACTTC.

The V call is TRBV9, the J call TRBJ2-5; 7 bases agree with TRBD2. Germline-derived CDR1 and CDR2 are SGDLS and YYNGEE. J lost 4 bases, V lost 0 bases, and 6 bases had no gene match. The CDR3 contains 15 residues. The CDR3 DNA sequence: TGTGCCAGCAGCGTAGTGGGCGGGAGCGGAGAGACCCAGTACTTC. Translated, it gives CASSVVGGSGETQYF.

The rearrangement joins TRBV24-1 to TRBJ1-6; 8 bases line up with TRBD1. The CDR3 consists of 16 residues. Germline CDR1 KGHDR, CDR2 SFDVKD. V shed 3 bases, J shed 8 bases, and the junction held 8 bases outside the gene matches. The CDR3 here is CATSDPGQGAHSPLHF. The CDR3 DNA follows: TGTGCCACCAGTGATCCAGGACAGGGCGCGCATTCACCCCTCCACTTT.

CDR3 residues: CASSQGGGGRAAFF. The CDR3 coding sequence is TGTGCCAGCAGCCAAGGAGGGGGAGGGAGGGCAGCTTTCTTT. The chain combines TRBV3-1 (or the pseudogene TRBV3-2) with TRBJ1-1, with D possibly TRBD1 on 6 matching bases. Trimming shortened V by 1 base and J by 10 bases, and 16 bases separated the two germline ends. The V gene's germline CDR1 is LGHDT and CDR2 YNNKEL (reference sequence). The CDR3 loop spans 14 amino acids.

The chain has TRBV7-2 and TRBJ2-7; TRBD2 aligns across 16 bases. Germline V gene sequence: CDR1 SGHTA, CDR2 FQGNSA. This CDR3 region has 18 residues. The J segment lost 2 bases and the V segment lost 3 bases, leaving 7 bases of the junction unmatched. CDR3 loop: CASSFMGLAGGPPYEQYF. CDR3 sequence (DNA): TGTGCCAGCAGCTTCATGGGACTAGCGGGAGGGCCTCCCTACGAGCAGTACTTC. The whole variable domain, filled in from reference TRBV7-2 and TRBJ2-7, reads GAGVSQSPSNKVTEKGKDVELRCDPISGHTALYWYRQSLGQGLEFLIYFQGNSAPDKSGLPSDRFSAERTGGSVSTLTIQRTQQEDSAVYLCASSFMGLAGGPPYEQYFGPGTRLTVT.

V gene TRBV2 combines with J gene TRBJ1-2, with 7 bases matching TRBD1. Germline V gene lookup returns CDR1 SNHLY and CDR2 FYNNEI. The CDR3 totals 13 residues. The junction had 8 bases not matched to a gene; V was cut back by 5 bases and J by 8 bases. CDR3 sequence reads: CASSRRQGNGYTF. In DNA, the CDR3 is TGTGCCAGCAGTCGTAGACAGGGAAACGGCTACACCTTC.

The chain couples TRBV6-2 or TRBV6-3 to TRBJ2-7; 8 bases are shared with TRBD1. Germline trimming cut 6 bases from V and 6 bases from J; bases unmatched to any gene: 4. CDR3 length equals 12 residues. From germline, CDR1 is MNHEY and CDR2 SVGEGT. This CDR3 is CASSLQGVEQYF. In DNA form, the CDR3 reads TGTGCCAGCAGCCTACAGGGGGTCGAGCAGTACTTC.

The chain is built from TRBV6-2 or TRBV6-3 and TRBJ2-7; no firm D call. The germline V and J ends were trimmed by 0 bases and 0 bases, with 12 bases remaining between them. CDR3 length: 16 residues. Germline CDR1 is MNHEY and CDR2 is SVGEGT. Written as DNA, the CDR3 is TGTGCCAGCAGTTACTCTGTTCTCTATAACTCCTACGAGCAGTACTTC. Its translation: CASSYSVLYNSYEQYF.

The chain is built from TRBV30 and TRBJ1-1, with TRBD1 as a possible D gene (6 bases). The CDR3 runs 15 residues. Germline CDR1 is GTSNPN and CDR2 is SVGIG (reference sequence). V was clipped by 4 bases and J by 0 bases, with 15 bases between them. CDR3 region: CAWTQAGALNTEAFF. The CDR3 nucleotides are TGTGCCTGGACCCAGGCGGGGGCGCTGAACACTGAAGCTTTCTTT.

The chain combines TRBV24-1 with TRBJ2-1; tentative D call: TRBD1 (6 bases). Trimming left V 6 bases short and J 1 base short, with 9 bases between. The CDR3 is 14 residues long. Germline V lookup: CDR1 KGHDR, CDR2 SFDVKD. In nucleotides, the CDR3 is TGTGCCACCAGTACAGGGCGATCCTACAATGAGCAGTTCTTC. Translation gives CATSTGRSYNEQFF.

The rearrangement links TRBV12-5 to TRBJ1-2; 9 bases map to TRBD1. The germline V gene has CDR1 LGHNT and CDR2 FRNRAP. This CDR3 has 14 residues. Losses at the gene ends were 7 bases for V and 6 bases for J; bases not matched to a gene: 9. CDR3 coding DNA: TGTGCTAGTGCCAGGGACAGGGAAGTGGATGGCTACACCTTC. Its translation is CASARDREVDGYTF.

This clone was recorded once. V usage is TRBV1 and J usage is TRBJ2-7; TRBD2, the table's D call, was not compared with the DNA. TRBV1 is labeled a pseudogene. The CDR3 consists of 19 residues. CDR3 protein: CTSSQVKTRGGSSSYEQYF. The CDR3 DNA reads as TGCACCAGCAGCCAGGTCAAAACGCGGGGGGGTTCGTCCTCCTACGAGCAGTACTTC.

V and J are TRBV7-2 and TRBJ1-4; unclear D gene. The germline CDR1 and CDR2 sequences are SGHTA and FQGNSA. The CDR3 loop spans 15 amino acids. V dropped 2 bases and J dropped 11 bases, with 18 bases sitting between them. CDR3 DNA sequence: TGTGCCAGCAGCTTAATCGTGGCAGGCGGGGAGAAACTGTTTTTT. Its translation is CASSLIVAGGEKLFF.

The V gene is TRBV4-3, the J gene TRBJ2-2; perhaps TRBD1 as D (6 bases). V dropped 2 bases and J dropped 1 base, with 11 bases sitting between them. The V gene's germline CDR1 is LGHNA and CDR2 YSLEER. This CDR3 has 16 residues. In nucleotides, the CDR3 is TGCGCCAGCAGCCAACCGACAGGAATGAACACCGGGGAGCTGTTTTTT. Encoded protein: CASSQPTGMNTGELFF.